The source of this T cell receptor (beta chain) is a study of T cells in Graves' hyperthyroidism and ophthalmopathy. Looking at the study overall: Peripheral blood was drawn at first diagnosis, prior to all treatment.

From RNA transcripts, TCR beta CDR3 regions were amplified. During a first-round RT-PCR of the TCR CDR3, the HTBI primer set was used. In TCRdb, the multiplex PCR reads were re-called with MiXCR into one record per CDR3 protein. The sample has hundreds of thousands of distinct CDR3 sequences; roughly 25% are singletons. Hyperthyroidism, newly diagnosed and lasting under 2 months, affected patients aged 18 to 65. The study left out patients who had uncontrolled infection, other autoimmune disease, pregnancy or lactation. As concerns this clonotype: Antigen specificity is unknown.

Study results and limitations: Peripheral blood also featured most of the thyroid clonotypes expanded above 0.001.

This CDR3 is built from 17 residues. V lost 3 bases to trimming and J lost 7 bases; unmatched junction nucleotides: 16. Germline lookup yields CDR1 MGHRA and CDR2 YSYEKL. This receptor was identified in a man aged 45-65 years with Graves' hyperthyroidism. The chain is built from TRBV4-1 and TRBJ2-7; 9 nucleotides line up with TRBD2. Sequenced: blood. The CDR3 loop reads CASSHLIAGEAGGEQYF. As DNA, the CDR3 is TGCGCCAGCAGCCACCTCATAGCGGGAGAGGCTGGGGGGGAGCAGTACTTC.